This T cell receptor beta chain comes out of a study of cytomegalovirus exposure and HLA in healthy donors. In the study overall: Out of 398 genotyped donors, about 76% belonged to the Caucasian-associated ancestry cluster. Whole-study results and caveats: It was reported in a later analysis that an Asian-associated ancestry cluster showed fewer N-insertions than the 666-donor mean. The likely origin of a cluster of highly shared sequence variants was a sequencing artifact.

Each donor was nominally healthy when sampled (though unrecorded immune exposures were likely). A multiplex PCR was run with 60 Vbeta primers and 13 Jbeta primers. Repertoires were generated with immunoSEQ multiplex PCR, while TCRdb's copy carries only in-frame clones and drops some. The repertoire includes about 260,000 clones, about 66% of them detected once, and over 2% sits in the top ten. The junction had 6 bases not matched to a gene; V was cut back by 0 bases and J by 10 bases. The germline gives CDR1 MGHRA, CDR2 YSYEKL. The CDR3 sequence is 16 residues long. This clone has more than one count but fewer than ten. Its antigen is unknown.

The material sequenced was PBMCs. The source is a female donor in good health and CMV-seronegative. The rearrangement joins TRBV4-1 to TRBJ1-6, with 10 bases fitting TRBD1. CDR3 nucleotides: TGCGCCAGCAGCCAAGATCAGGACAGGGGGAACTCACCCCTCCACTTT. Translating it yields CASSQDQDRGNSPLHF.